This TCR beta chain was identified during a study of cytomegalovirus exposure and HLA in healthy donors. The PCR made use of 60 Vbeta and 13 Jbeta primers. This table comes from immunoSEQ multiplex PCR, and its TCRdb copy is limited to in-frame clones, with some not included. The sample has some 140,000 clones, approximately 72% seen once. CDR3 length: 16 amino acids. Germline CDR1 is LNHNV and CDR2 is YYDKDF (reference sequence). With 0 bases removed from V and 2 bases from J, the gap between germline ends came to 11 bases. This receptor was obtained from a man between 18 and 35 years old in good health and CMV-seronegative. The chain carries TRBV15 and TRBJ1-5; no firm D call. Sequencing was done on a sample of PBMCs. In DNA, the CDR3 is TGTGCCACCAGCAGAGATTGGGAGGTTGGCAATCAGCCCCAGCATTTT. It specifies CATSRDWEVGNQPQHF.